The rows below give T cell receptor beta chains drawn from one sample of a study of CD8+ T cells in alopecia areata. Sequencing used immunoSEQ multiplex PCR; TCRdb keeps in-frame clones, though not all of them. This sample carries about 200,000 clones, roughly two fifths of them seen once, and the ten largest clones take just under 0.5%. The sample here was CD4+ T cells sorted from blood, taken between weeks 30 and 35, from a patient treated with tofacitinib. The receptor set was obtained from a human donor with alopecia areata. CDR3s include the opening cysteine and the closing phenylalanine or tryptophan. A D gene is named only where the DNA matches it firmly. Not all rows give a size; the values are once, few, many and, for expanded clones, a class.

cdr3_aa	cdr3_nt	j_call	d_call	v_call	clone_size
CASSNGHLYEQYF	TGTGCCAGCAGTAACGGACACCTATACGAGCAGTACTTC	TRBJ2-7	-	TRBV6-6	once
CASSITGQITDTQYF	TGTGCCAGCTCGATAACGGGACAGATCACAGATACGCAGTATTTT	TRBJ2-3	TRBD1	TRBV7-9	-
CSVVGGLGILGAFF	TGCAGCGTCGTTGGGGGGTTAGGGATCCTCGGAGCTTTCTTT	TRBJ1-1	-	TRBV29-1	once
CASRDSSGRPNTEAFF	TGTGCCAGCAGAGACAGTTCCGGCCGGCCGAACACTGAAGCTTTCTTT	TRBJ1-1	-	TRBV25-1	once
CASSLVREGLYEQYF	TGCGCCAGCAGCTTGGTTCGCGAAGGATTGTACGAGCAGTACTTC	TRBJ2-7	-	TRBV5-1	-
CASSYSGAGEGYTF	TGTGCCAGCAGTTACTCAGGAGCAGGGGAAGGCTACACCTTC	TRBJ1-2	-	TRBV6-5	-
CASSSDSPYGYTF	TGTGCCAGCAGTTCGGACAGCCCCTATGGCTACACCTTC	TRBJ1-2	-	TRBV6-5	once
CASSQTLSLGRSMNTEAFF	TGCGCCAGCAGCCAGACCTTGTCTCTGGGCAGATCCATGAACACTGAAGCTTTCTTT	TRBJ1-1	-	TRBV5-1	-
CASTHDTYNSPLHF	TGTGCCAGCACTCACGACACCTATAATTCACCCCTCCACTTT	TRBJ1-6	-	TRBV6-1	-
CAIQTVSTEAFF	TGTGCCATCCAGACAGTTTCCACTGAAGCTTTCTTT	TRBJ1-1	-	TRBV6-6	few
CASNSAGGGSYEQYF	TGTGCCAGCAATTCTGCGGGAGGGGGCTCCTACGAGCAGTACTTC	TRBJ2-7	TRBD2	TRBV6-5	-
CASSGIAQSSYNEQFF	TGTGCCAGCAGCGGAATAGCACAGAGCTCCTACAATGAGCAGTTCTTC	TRBJ2-1	-	TRBV9	many
CASSLSGQSQPQHF	TGTGCCAGCAGCTTGTCGGGACAATCTCAGCCCCAGCATTTT	TRBJ1-5	-	TRBV7-9	-